Following are 31 T cell receptor beta chains from one sample sequenced in a study of response to subunit inactivated influenza vaccine. TCRdb re-called the RT-PCR reads through MiXCR, storing one row per CDR3 protein. Found here are hundreds of thousands of distinct CDR3 sequences, 15% to 18% of them singletons; the top ten hold around 10%. The specimen comprised PBMCs from blood, sampled approximately 12 days after vaccination. Source of these receptors: a man between 50 and 59 years old who received an inactivated influenza vaccine.

V gene TRBV20-1 combines with J gene TRBJ1-1, with D possibly TRBD1 on 6 matching bases. CDR1 and CDR2 (germline): DFQATT, SNEGSKA (reference sequence). CDR3 length: 13 residues. With 5 bases removed from V and 1 base from J, the gap between germline ends came to 11 bases. For the CDR3, the DNA is TGCAGTGCTCTGTCCAGGGGGAACACTGAAGCTTTCTTT. It specifies CSALSRGNTEAFF.

This clonotype was seen a handful of times. The V and J genes are TRBV12-3 or TRBV12-4 and TRBJ2-7; 8 nucleotides align to TRBD2. V lost 4 bases, J lost 6 bases, and 8 bases stayed unmatched. The CDR3 has 14 residues. CDR3 DNA sequence: TGTGCCAGCAGTTCCTCCGGGACTAGAATCGAGCAGTACTTC. This encodes CASSSSGTRIEQYF.

The chain uses TRBV3-1 and TRBJ2-7; 8 bases are a match to TRBD2. Germline V CDR1 and CDR2: LGHDT, YNNKEL (reference sequence). CDR3 size: 15 residues. The V gene end was trimmed by 3 bases and the J gene end by 2 bases; junction bases not matched to a gene: 6. The CDR3 DNA reads as TGTGCCAGCAGCCACGGGACTAGGCGGACCTACGAGCAGTACTTC. Translating gives CASSHGTRRTYEQYF.

This chain uses TRBV6-2 or TRBV6-3 with TRBJ2-1, with no clear D. The CDR3 extends over 14 amino acids. Deletions cut 5 bases from V and 9 bases from J, with 17 bases between. The germline gives CDR1 MNHEY, CDR2 SVGEGT. CDR3 in DNA: TGTGCCAGCAGTGCAAACCAAGCTTTAGGTGAGCAGTTCTTC. Amino acid sequence: CASSANQALGEQFF.

The V and J genes are TRBV14 and TRBJ2-1, with a weak D call TRBD1 (6 bases). The CDR3 length is 15 residues. In germline, CDR1 is SGHDN, CDR2 FVKESK. V was trimmed by 2 bases and J by 9 bases, leaving 17 bases between them. Here the CDR3 DNA reads TGTGCCAGCAGCCAATCCCAGGCTGGGGGCCTTGAGCAGTTCTTC. Translated, it gives CASSQSQAGGLEQFF. The full variable domain, completed using reference TRBV14 and TRBJ2-1, is EAGVTQFPSHSVIEKGQTVTLRCDPISGHDNLYWYRRVMGKEIKFLLHFVKESKQDESGMPNNRFLAERTGGTYSTLKVQPAELEDSGVYFCASSQSQAGGLEQFFGPGTRLTVL.

V is TRBV7-9 and J is TRBJ2-5, with unresolved D. The ends were cut back, 4 bases at V and 3 bases at J, with 15 bases in the middle. CDR1 and CDR2 from the germline V gene are SEHNR and FQNEAQ (reference sequence). CDR3 length equals 15 residues. Written as DNA, the CDR3 is TGTGCCAGCAGCTCAGTGGTCCCTCAAGAAGAGACCCAGTACTTC. Translation: CASSSVVPQEETQYF.

The chain has TRBV5-6 and TRBJ2-2; D possibly corresponds to TRBD2 (5 bases). V was shortened by 4 bases and J by 6 bases, with 28 bases between the two germline ends. Germline loops: CDR1 SGHDT, CDR2 YYEEEE. The CDR3 has 19 amino acids. CDR3: CASSPEVLCGLRSSGELFF. The CDR3 coding sequence is TGTGCCAGCAGCCCCGAGGTCCTGTGCGGGCTTAGGTCGTCCGGGGAGCTGTTTTTT. The full variable domain, in which reference TRBV5-6 and TRBJ2-2 provide the parts outside the CDR3, is DAGVTQSPTHLIKTRGQQVTLRCSPKSGHDTVSWYQQALGQGPQFIFQYYEEEERQRGNFPDRFSGHQFPNYSSELNVNALLLGDSALYLCASSPEVLCGLRSSGELFFGEGSRLTVL.

This clonotype showed up just a few times. This sequence joins TRBV20-1 and TRBJ2-5; TRBD2 agrees at 7 bases. The CDR3 sequence is 14 residues long. With V trimmed by 0 bases and J by 4 bases, 5 bases remained unmatched. Germline loops: CDR1 DFQATT, CDR2 SNEGSKA (reference sequence). The CDR3 reads CSARDYSGGETQYF. CDR3 nucleotide sequence: TGCAGTGCTAGAGATTATTCGGGAGGAGAGACCCAGTACTTC.

This clonotype was detected a few times. V is TRBV24-1 and J is TRBJ2-5; a possible D gene is TRBD2 (7 bases). This CDR3 contains 18 residues. V dropped 2 bases and J dropped 4 bases, with 22 bases sitting between them. Germline CDR1 reads KGHDR; CDR2 reads SFDVKD. The CDR3 bases are TGTGCCACCAGTGATTCTACAAAAGCTAGCGGAGGGGGAGAGACCCAGTACTTC. Translating gives CATSDSTKASGGGETQYF.

In the case of this clonotype: The germline gene is not matched at one end of the junction; a read error may be the cause. This chain uses TRBV5-1 with TRBJ2-3, with unresolved D. Per germline, CDR1 SGHRS and CDR2 YFSETQ. The CDR3 runs to 14 residues. This CDR3 is CSSSWSPRTDTQYF. The CDR3 region has the DNA TGCTCCAGCAGCTGGTCCCCTAGGACAGATACGCAGTATTTT.

This clonotype was detected a few times. V usage is TRBV4-3 and J usage is TRBJ1-4, with unresolved D. Germline CDR1 LGHNA, CDR2 YSLEER. The CDR3 is made up of 13 amino acids. Trimming took off 0 bases at V and 4 bases at J, with 3 bases between the two ends. The CDR3 DNA reads TGCGCCAGCAGCCAAGATCTTAATGAAAAACTGTTTTTT. Its translation: CASSQDLNEKLFF.

V usage is TRBV7-8 and J usage is TRBJ2-5, with 8 bases fitting TRBD2. CDR3 length equals 16 residues. V lost 5 bases to trimming and J lost 0 bases; unmatched junction nucleotides: 8. Germline CDR1 SGHVS, CDR2 FQNEAQ. The CDR3 DNA sequence: TGTGCCAGCAGCCCTCCCCCGGGGGGGAACCAAGAGACCCAGTACTTC. It yields the protein CASSPPPGGNQETQYF.

This clonotype was seen repeatedly, ten times or more. The V call is TRBV5-1, the J call TRBJ1-1; unclear D gene. The CDR3 runs 17 residues. The V end lost 3 bases, the J end lost 0 bases, and 18 bases lay between the germline ends. Germline CDR1 is SGHRS and CDR2 is YFSETQ. The chain's CDR3 is CASSSSVDSSLNTEAFF. The CDR3 nucleotides read TGCGCCAGCAGCTCCTCAGTTGATTCAAGTCTGAACACTGAAGCTTTCTTT.

In its sample, this clonotype was seen a few times. The V and J genes are TRBV6-1 and TRBJ2-2; 15 bases line up with TRBD2. There are 18 residues in the CDR3. Unmatched junction bases numbered 5, after V lost 6 bases and J lost 0 bases. The germline gives CDR1 MNHNS, CDR2 SASEGT. The CDR3 bases are TGTGCCAGCAGGGGACTAGCGGGAGGCGTAACGAACACCGGGGAGCTGTTTTTT. Protein sequence: CASRGLAGGVTNTGELFF.

This clonotype appeared a few times. The chain recombines TRBV2 with TRBJ1-5; no reliable D call. V lost 0 bases, J lost 4 bases, and 7 bases lay in between. The CDR3 extends over 14 amino acids. The germline V gene has CDR1 SNHLY and CDR2 FYNNEI. As DNA, the CDR3 is TGTGCCAGCAGTGAAGCGCACGGTAATCAGCCCCAGCATTTT. Amino acid sequence: CASSEAHGNQPQHF.

V usage is TRBV10-3 and J usage is TRBJ2-7; unclear D gene. V was pared by 7 bases and J by 1 base, with 14 bases between. Germline lookup yields CDR1 ENHRY and CDR2 SYGVKD. The length of the CDR3 is 14 residues. The CDR3 here is CAIKEKVESYEQYF. The CDR3 DNA reads TGTGCCATCAAGGAGAAGGTGGAGTCCTACGAGCAGTACTTC.

V usage is TRBV28 and J usage is TRBJ2-1; 10 positions agree with TRBD2. V lost 9 bases, J lost 0 bases, and 29 bases stayed unmatched. CDR1 and CDR2 (germline): MDHEN, SYDVKM. The CDR3 contains 23 residues. CDR3 region: CASTSSKKEAGGPVGLSYNEQFF. As DNA, the CDR3 is TGTGCCAGTACCTCATCGAAGAAGGAAGCGGGAGGGCCTGTCGGGCTCTCCTACAATGAGCAGTTCTTC. Supplemented by reference TRBV28 and TRBJ2-1, the full variable domain reads DVKVTQSSRYLVKRTGEKVFLECVQDMDHENMFWYRQDPGLGLRLIYFSYDVKMKEKGDIPEGYSVSREKKERFSLILESASTNQTSMYLCASTSSKKEAGGPVGLSYNEQFFGPGTRLTVL.

This clonotype was observed at least ten times. V usage is TRBV6-1 and J usage is TRBJ1-2; TRBD1 is a possible D gene (5 bases). The CDR3 has 14 residues. V gave up 7 bases and J gave up 4 bases, with 16 bases separating them. The germline gives CDR1 MNHNS, CDR2 SASEGT. The CDR3 loop is CASTMDRGSYGYTF. DNA for the CDR3: TGTGCCAGCACAATGGACCGGGGGAGCTATGGCTACACCTTC.

This clonotype was counted at least ten times. This chain uses TRBV18 with TRBJ2-1, with a tentative D call TRBD2 (7 bases). Germline CDR1 reads KGHSH; CDR2 reads LQKENI. The CDR3 loop spans 18 amino acids. V lost 6 bases to trimming and J lost 1 base, with 22 bases between them. DNA of the CDR3: TGTGCCAGCTCCGACCCTACTAGCGCCCAGGGGTCCTACAATGAGCAGTTCTTC. Its protein is CASSDPTSAQGSYNEQFF. The full variable domain, rest sourced from reference TRBV18 and TRBJ2-1, is NAGVMQNPRHLVRRRGQEARLRCSPMKGHSHVYWYRQLPEEGLKFMVYLQKENIIDESGMPKERFSAEFPKEGPSILRIQQVVRGDSAAYFCASSDPTSAQGSYNEQFFGPGTRLTVL.

This clonotype occurred a few times. The rearrangement joins TRBV7-8 to TRBJ2-7, with 7 bases aligning to TRBD1. Germline V CDR1 and CDR2: SGHVS, FQNEAQ. Trimming removed 5 bases from V and 5 bases from J; junction bases left unmatched: 9. The CDR3 spans 14 residues. CDR3 in amino acids: CASSATGSGHEQYF. The DNA of the CDR3 is TGTGCCAGCAGCGCGACAGGGTCGGGCCACGAGCAGTACTTC.

V gene TRBV9 combines with J gene TRBJ2-1; TRBD2 matches at 9 bases. CDR1 and CDR2 (germline): SGDLS, YYNGEE. V dropped 0 bases and J dropped 6; count of bases not matched to a gene: 4. CDR3 length: 15 amino acids. CDR3 coding DNA: TGTGCCAGCAGCGTAGGAAGCGGGAGGACCAATGAGCAGTTCTTC. Protein sequence: CASSVGSGRTNEQFF. The complete variable domain, with remaining parts taken from reference TRBV9 and TRBJ2-1, reads DSGVTQTPKHLITATGQRVTLRCSPRSGDLSVYWYQQSLDQGLQFLIQYYNGEERAKGNILERFSAQQFPDLHSELNLSSLELGDSALYFCASSVGSGRTNEQFFGPGTRLTVL.

This clonotype was seen more than once but under ten times. The V gene is TRBV7-9, the J gene TRBJ2-7, with D possibly being TRBD2 (6 bases). CDR3 size: 12 residues. V lost 5 bases to trimming and J lost 2 bases, with 7 bases between them. Germline V gene data show CDR1 as SEHNR and CDR2 as FQNEAQ (reference sequence). CDR3 DNA: TGTGCCAGCAGCGCGGGACCCTACGAGCAGTACTTC. It encodes CASSAGPYEQYF. Full variable domain (missing parts from reference TRBV7-9 and TRBJ2-7): DTGVSQNPRHKITKRGQNVTFRCDPISEHNRLYWYRQTLGQGPEFLTYFQNEAQLEKSRLLSDRFSAERPKGSFSTLEIQRTEQGDSAMYLCASSAGPYEQYFGPGTRLTVT.

This clonotype was picked up many times. The CDR3: CASSYSGNIGETQYF. The CDR3 DNA reads TGTGCCAGCAGTTATTCCGGGAATATTGGGGAGACCCAGTACTTC. This chain uses TRBV6-2 or TRBV6-3 with TRBJ2-5, with TRBD2 as a possible D gene (5 bases). The CDR3 spans 15 residues. The germline gives CDR1 MNHEY, CDR2 SVGEGT. The V gene lost 3 bases and the J gene lost 5 bases, with 16 bases spanning the gap.

The rearrangement joins TRBV7-2 to TRBJ1-6; D may be TRBD1 (5 bases). Germline CDR1 and CDR2: SGHTA and FQGNSA. V was pared by 2 bases and J by 9 bases, with 11 bases between. The CDR3 spans 14 residues. Written as DNA, the CDR3 is TGTGCCAGCAGCTTAAAACGGGGGGGTTCACCCCTCCACTTT. It yields the protein CASSLKRGGSPLHF.

This clonotype has a count of ten or more. The genes are TRBV5-1 and TRBJ2-7; 8 positions match TRBD1. The CDR3 runs 13 residues. J gave up 7 bases and V 6 bases, and 9 bases lay outside the gene matches. Looked up from germline, CDR1 is SGHRS and CDR2 is YFSETQ. The chain's CDR3 is CASNPTGDEEQYF. CDR3 sequence (DNA): TGCGCCAGCAACCCGACAGGGGATGAAGAGCAGTACTTC.

The J gene is TRBJ2-1, the V gene TRBV20-1, with D hard to call. The CDR3 contains 11 residues. Trimming pared 6 bases from V and 9 bases from J, leaving 12 bases between. Germline assignment: CDR1 DFQATT and CDR2 SNEGSKA (reference sequence). The CDR3 protein is CSAPKEPEQFF. CDR3 DNA: TGCAGTGCACCAAAGGAGCCTGAGCAGTTCTTC.

DNA of the CDR3: TGTGCCAGCAGCGAGGGAGTCTTTGGCTACACCTTC. Amino acid sequence: CASSEGVFGYTF. The V and J genes are TRBV11-1 and TRBJ1-2, with D uncertain. CDR3 length: 12 residues. V lost 5 bases and J 7 bases, leaving 11 bases between the germline ends. From germline, CDR1 is SGHAT and CDR2 FQDESV (reference sequence).

The rearrangement uses TRBV11-2 and TRBJ1-3; D gene uncertain. This CDR3 is 13 amino acids long. V was cut by 0 bases and J by 4 bases, with 4 bases left in between. CDR1 and CDR2 from the germline V gene are SGHAT and FQNNGV. The CDR3 sequence: CASSLDLGNTIYF. CDR3 DNA sequence: TGTGCCAGCAGCTTAGATCTAGGAAACACCATATATTTT.

This clonotype was observed a few times. The chain employs TRBV6-5 and TRBJ1-2, with TRBD1 as a possible D gene (6 bases). The CDR3 is made up of 14 amino acids. Trimming left V 2 bases short and J 8 bases short, with 15 bases between. In germline, CDR1 is MNHEY, CDR2 SVGAGI. CDR3 loop: CASSYGVVGGGYTF. The CDR3 region has the DNA TGTGCCAGCAGTTACGGAGTAGTGGGGGGCGGCTACACCTTC.

This clonotype was observed a few times. The chain uses TRBV12-3 or TRBV12-4 and TRBJ2-6; D unclear. This CDR3 has 16 residues. Trimming pared 5 bases from V and 4 bases from J, leaving 15 bases between. The CDR3 DNA reads TGTGCCAGCAGTCCCAACCTGGGGAACGGGGCCAACGTCCTGACTTTC. Amino acid sequence: CASSPNLGNGANVLTF.

This clonotype came up a few times. V is TRBV5-1 and J is TRBJ2-7; D may match TRBD1 or TRBD2 (5 bases each). In germline, CDR1 is SGHRS, CDR2 YFSETQ. With 4 bases removed from V and 3 bases from J, the gap between germline ends came to 14 bases. The length of the CDR3 is 14 residues. The CDR3 region has the DNA TGCGCCAGCAGCCTTTGGGACGGAGACTACGAGCAGTACTTC. Translating gives CASSLWDGDYEQYF.